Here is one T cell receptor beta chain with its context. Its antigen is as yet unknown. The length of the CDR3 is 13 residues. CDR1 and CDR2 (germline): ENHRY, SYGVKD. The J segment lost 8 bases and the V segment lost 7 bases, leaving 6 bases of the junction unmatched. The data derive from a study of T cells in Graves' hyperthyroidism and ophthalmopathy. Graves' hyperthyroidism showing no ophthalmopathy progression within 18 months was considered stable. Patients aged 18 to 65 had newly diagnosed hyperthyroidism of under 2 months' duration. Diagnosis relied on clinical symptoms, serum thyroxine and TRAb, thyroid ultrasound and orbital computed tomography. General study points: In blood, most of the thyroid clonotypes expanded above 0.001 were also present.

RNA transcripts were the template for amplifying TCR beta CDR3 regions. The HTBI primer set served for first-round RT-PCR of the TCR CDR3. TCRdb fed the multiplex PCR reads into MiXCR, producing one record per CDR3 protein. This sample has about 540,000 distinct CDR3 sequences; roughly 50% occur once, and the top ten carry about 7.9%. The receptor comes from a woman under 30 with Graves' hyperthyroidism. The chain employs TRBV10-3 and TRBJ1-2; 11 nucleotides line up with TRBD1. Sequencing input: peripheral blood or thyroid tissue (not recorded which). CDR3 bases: TGTGCCATCATCGGACAGGGGGCGCTCGGCTACACCTTC. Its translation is CAIIGQGALGYTF.